Included here is one T cell receptor beta chain sequence, with context. cDNA prepared by RNA extraction and subsequent reverse transcription served as the template for sequencing. The table came from immunoSEQ multiplex PCR; TCRdb's copy has only in-frame clones and leaves some out. The sample has 200,000 to 250,000 clones, more than 45% seen once; the top ten hold roughly 0.47%. The data stem from a study of CD8+ T cells in alopecia areata. The CDR3 has 15 residues. Looked up from germline, CDR1 is GTSNPN and CDR2 is SVGIG (reference sequence). V shed 2 bases, J shed 7 bases, and the junction held 8 bases outside the gene matches. T lymphocytes (CD4+ and CD8+) were sorted from PBMCs.

The rearrangement joins TRBV30 to TRBJ1-4; 9 positions match TRBD1. The sample here was CD4+ T cells sorted from blood, taken at week 0. This receptor was taken from a human donor with alopecia areata. CDR3 DNA: TGTGCCTGGAGTTACAACAGGGGGCTAGGTGAAAAACTGTTTTTT. Amino acid sequence: CAWSYNRGLGEKLFF.